This T cell receptor (beta chain) was profiled in a study of post-analysis software for immune sequencing data. Study outcomes and limitations: Higher frequency in patients than in controls was seen for about five TRBV segments, with TRBV5-6, TRBV5-1 and TRBV20-1 among them.

Every TCR beta cDNA library bore unique molecular identifiers. In TCRdb, the PCR reads were re-called with MiXCR into one record per CDR3 protein. The table records over 300,000 distinct CDR3 sequences, less than 35% of them present only once. V was cut by 3 bases and J by 4 bases, with 18 bases left in between. This CDR3 region has 16 residues. Points on this clonotype: What it binds is unknown.

The rearrangement links TRBV12-3 or TRBV12-4 to TRBJ1-1; D may be TRBD1 (6 bases). Sequenced: blood. The sequence derives from a girl aged 10 to 17 with multiple sclerosis. The CDR3 protein is CASSFYPGQKITEAFF. CDR3 in DNA: TGTGCCAGCAGTTTCTACCCCGGACAGAAGATCACTGAAGCTTTCTTT.